This TCR beta chain is from a study of long-term antiretroviral therapy in people with HIV. With regard to this clone: Its antigen is as yet unknown.

Assay version v3.0 of immunoSEQ was used, and it was run at survey level. In sequencing, about 40,000-50,000 T-cell genomes per sample were targeted. Here immunoSEQ multiplex PCR was the method, and the copy in TCRdb shows in-frame clones only, minus some. The sample lists 9,500 to 11,000 clones; about 81% were seen once. The CDR3 consists of 18 residues. Germline CDR1 and CDR2: SGDLS and YYNGEE. The junction had 17 bases not matched to a gene; V was cut back by 3 bases and J by 6 bases. Study conclusions and caveats: Patients on ART gained diversity, which nonetheless stayed below transplant donor controls. The range of CDR3 lengths in HIV repertoires proved narrower than that found in controls. Clonal expansions arising prior to ART prevailed in the repertoire at every time point.

This chain links TRBV9 with TRBJ1-2; 10 bases agree with TRBD1. Material: unsorted PBMCs, obtained 7.2 years after starting antiretroviral therapy. The clonotype comes from a man aged 45-60 years with HIV. CDR3 loop: CASSEGAQGGQGSDGYTF. In DNA, the CDR3 is TGTGCCAGCAGCGAGGGAGCCCAGGGGGGACAGGGGTCTGATGGCTACACCTTC. Full variable domain (remainder filled in from reference TRBV9 and TRBJ1-2): DSGVTQTPKHLITATGQRVTLRCSPRSGDLSVYWYQQSLDQGLQFLIQYYNGEERAKGNILERFSAQQFPDLHSELNLSSLELGDSALYFCASSEGAQGGQGSDGYTFGSGTRLTVV.